This TCR beta chain is from a study of CD8 T cells in ankylosing spondylitis. General study results and limits: Reports say disease-linked clones showed up significantly more in matched ankylosing spondylitis synovial fluid. Among TCR beta sequences, a motif of roughly 8 highly homologous variants appeared characteristic of ankylosing spondylitis blood. Disease-linked clones had a CD8+ phenotype and relatively low frequency in peripheral blood.

With molecular barcodes, quantitative 5'-RACE was used to make the TCR beta libraries. One entry per CDR3 protein, called by TCRdb with MiXCR from the 5' RACE reads. The sample contains 150,000 to 200,000 distinct CDR3 sequences, 15% to 20% of which appear only once. This CDR3 spans 14 amino acids. Trimming pared 6 bases from V and 2 bases from J, leaving 10 bases between. Germline CDR1 is MDHEN and CDR2 is SYDVKM. About this clonotype: Its target is not known.

The rearrangement uses TRBV28 and TRBJ2-2; perhaps TRBD2 as D (6 bases). The sample consisted of blood, either unsorted or a sorted T cell fraction (not recorded which). The sequence derives from a male donor with ankylosing spondylitis or in good health (not recorded which). CDR3 sequence (DNA): TGTGCCAGCAGCCTTAGCGGAAACACCGGGGAGCTGTTTTTT. This sequence encodes CASSLSGNTGELFF.